A selection of T cell receptor beta chains follows, all from one sample in a study of PD-1 blockade in classical Hodgkin lymphoma. TCRdb keeps only in-frame clones here, not all; method: immunoSEQ multiplex PCR. The sample carries under 20,000 clones, around 70% recorded once. The starting material was CD4+ T cells from blood, obtained before the fourth cycle of nivolumab. The receptors were gathered from a human donor with classical Hodgkin lymphoma. CDR3s include the opening cysteine and the closing phenylalanine or tryptophan. Fields, in order: clone size, V gene, D gene, J gene, CDR3 protein, CDR3 DNA. A D gene is named only where the DNA matches it firmly. Size is stated for part of the rows, as once, few or many counts, or as a class when the clone is expanded.

>.|TRBV28|TRBD1|TRBJ1-5
CASSSGTGGNQPQHF
TGTGCCAGCAGTTCCGGGACAGGGGGCAATCAGCCCCAGCATTTT
>.|TRBV4-3|TRBD2|TRBJ2-3
CASSQDPSGFTDTQYF
TGCGCCAGCAGCCAAGATCCTAGCGGGTTCACAGATACGCAGTATTTT
>once|TRBV6-5|.|TRBJ2-7
CASSYRVAYEQYF
TGTGCCAGCAGTTACAGGGTAGCCTACGAGCAGTACTTC
>.|TRBV6-1|.|TRBJ1-5
CASSDTGDQPQHF
TGTGCCAGCAGTGACACGGGGGATCAGCCCCAGCATTTT
>.|TRBV7-9|.|TRBJ1-3
CASSLGPGNRIYF
TGTGCCAGCAGCTTAGGACCGGGGAACAGGATATATTTT
>.|TRBV5-1|.|TRBJ1-6
CASSLGSSYNSPLHF
TGCGCCAGCAGCTTGGGTAGCTCCTATAATTCACCCCTCCACTTT
>.|TRBV5-6|TRBD1|TRBJ2-7
CASSPTSTGGKQYF
TGTGCCAGCAGCCCCACGAGTACAGGGGGGAAGCAGTACTTC
>.|TRBV2|.|TRBJ2-3
CASRADTQYF
TGTGCCAGCAGGGCAGATACGCAGTATTTT
>.|TRBV28|.|TRBJ2-7
CASSLGRIYEQYF
TGTGCCAGCAGTTTGGGCAGGATATACGAGCAGTACTTC
>few|TRBV5-4|.|TRBJ1-2
CASSPMDSLNYGYTF
TGTGCCAGCAGCCCAATGGACAGTCTTAACTATGGCTACACCTTC
>.|TRBV19|.|TRBJ1-1
CASSIVAGLEAFF
TGTGCCAGTAGTATAGTGGCAGGCCTTGAAGCTTTCTTT
>.|TRBV6-6|TRBD1|TRBJ1-2
CASSYSTGRLFGGYTF
TGTGCCAGCAGTTACTCGACAGGGAGGCTATTTGGTGGCTACACCTTC
>.|TRBV12-5|.|TRBJ1-5
CASSPEGGNQPQHF
TGTGCTAGCTCCCCGGAGGGTGGCAATCAGCCCCAGCATTTT
>.|TRBV27|.|TRBJ2-7
CASSFLATSYEQYF
TGTGCCAGCAGTTTCCTAGCGACCTCCTACGAGCAGTACTTC
>.|TRBV7-9|TRBD2|TRBJ2-7
CASSLGLAGTEQYF
TGTGCCAGCAGCTTGGGACTAGCGGGAACCGAGCAGTACTTC
>.|TRBV5-1|.|TRBJ1-1
CASSGDNWNTEAFF
TGCGCCAGCAGCGGGGACAATTGGAACACTGAAGCTTTCTTT
>few|TRBV7-2|.|TRBJ2-3
CCTTRERASSTQYF
TGCTGCACCACGAGGGAGCGAGCGTCGAGTACGCAGTATTTT
>.|TRBV6-1|TRBD1|TRBJ2-4
CASSEMTGGTNIQYF
TGTGCCAGCAGCGAGATGACAGGGGGGACAAACATTCAGTACTTC
>few|TRBV19|.|TRBJ1-1
CASMMRNTEAFF
TGTGCCAGTATGATGCGGAACACTGAAGCTTTCTTT
>.|TRBV4-1|.|TRBJ2-2
CASRREILRSTGELFF
TGCGCCAGCAGAAGAGAGATTCTGCGGTCCACCGGGGAGCTGTTTTTT
>.|TRBV29-1|.|TRBJ1-1
CSVVLVVNTEAFF
TGCAGCGTTGTGCTCGTTGTGAACACTGAAGCTTTCTTT
>.|TRBV4-1|.|TRBJ2-7
CASSQTFAVGYEQYF
TGCGCCAGCAGCCAAACCTTTGCGGTGGGGTACGAGCAGTACTTC
>.|TRBV7-9|.|TRBJ1-2
CASSLFGGNGYTF
TGTGCCAGCAGCTTATTCGGTGGAAATGGCTACACCTTC
>.|TRBV2|.|TRBJ2-1
CASRPKTSSYNEQFF
TGTGCCAGCAGGCCCAAGACCAGCTCCTACAATGAGCAGTTCTTC
>.|TRBV5-1|.|TRBJ1-2
CASSVQGSGYTF
TGCGCCAGCAGCGTTCAGGGATCCGGCTACACCTTC
>.|TRBV6-1|TRBD2|TRBJ2-7
CASTRTSGSYEQYF
TGTGCCAGCACCCGGACTAGCGGCTCCTACGAGCAGTACTTC
>.|TRBV7-3|TRBD2|TRBJ2-7
CASSLAGGPHEQYF
TGTGCCAGCAGCTTAGCGGGGGGGCCCCACGAGCAGTACTTC
>.|TRBV15|.|TRBJ2-5
CAIGQETQYF
TGTGCCATCGGTCAAGAGACCCAGTACTTC
>few|TRBV2|.|TRBJ1-1
CASRPFMNTEAFF
TGTGCCAGCCGGCCCTTCATGAACACTGAAGCTTTCTTT
>few|TRBV9|TRBD1|TRBJ1-5
CASSSGTGWGQPQHF
TGTGCCAGCAGCTCTGGGACAGGGTGGGGTCAGCCCCAGCATTTT
>.|TRBV6-5|.|TRBJ2-7
CASSWLRFSEQYF
TGTGCCAGCAGTTGGCTACGCTTTAGCGAGCAGTACTTC
>.|TRBV5-1|.|TRBJ1-5
CASSFLGSYSNQPQHF
TGCGCCAGCAGCTTTCTCGGCAGTTATAGCAATCAGCCCCAGCATTTT
>once|TRBV5-4|.|TRBJ1-1
CASSWDALGNTEAFF
TGTGCCAGCAGCTGGGACGCCCTGGGGAACACTGAAGCTTTCTTT
>few|TRBV10-3|.|TRBJ2-3
CAISERIVIGQYF
TGTGCCATCAGTGAAAGAATAGTCATAGGGCAGTATTTT
>.|TRBV19|TRBD1|TRBJ1-2
CASSRDRDGYGYTF
TGTGCCAGTAGTAGGGACAGGGACGGCTATGGCTACACCTTC
>.|TRBV19|.|TRBJ2-2
CASNGAFTGELFF
TGTGCCAGTAATGGCGCTTTCACCGGGGAGCTGTTTTTT
>.|TRBV7-6|TRBD1|TRBJ2-2
CASSLTGVDTGELFF
TGTGCCAGCAGCCTGACAGGGGTGGACACCGGGGAGCTGTTTTTT
>.|TRBV6-5|.|TRBJ2-3
CASCPVGGSADTQYF
TGTGCCAGCTGCCCTGTAGGCGGTTCTGCAGATACGCAGTATTTT
>.|TRBV7-9|.|TRBJ2-7
CASSPDGGAYEQYF
TGTGCCAGCAGCCCGGACGGGGGCGCCTACGAGCAGTACTTC
>.|TRBV6-1|.|TRBJ1-5
CASSGPGISNQPQHF
TGTGCCAGCAGTGGACCGGGGATTAGCAATCAGCCCCAGCATTTT
>large|TRBV27|TRBD2|TRBJ2-7
CASSLRTSGAREQYF
TGTGCCAGCAGTTTAAGGACTAGCGGGGCACGTGAGCAGTACTTC
>.|TRBV7-9|.|TRBJ1-1
CASGQTNTEAFF
TGTGCCAGCGGACAGACGAACACTGAAGCTTTCTTT
>.|TRBV6-1|TRBD1|TRBJ2-1
CASSGPPGQGSYNEQFF
TGTGCCAGCAGTGGACCCCCGGGACAGGGCTCTTACAATGAGCAGTTCTTC
>.|TRBV2|TRBD1|TRBJ1-2
CAWTGEVNYGYTF
TGTGCCTGGACAGGGGAGGTTAACTATGGCTACACCTTC
>.|TRBV6-5|TRBD2|TRBJ2-2
CASSFPGRERPGELFF
TGTGCCAGCAGTTTTCCAGGGAGGGAGAGACCCGGGGAGCTGTTTTTT
>.|TRBV9|.|TRBJ2-1
CASSVRTGLYNEQFF
TGTGCCAGCAGCGTCAGGACTGGCCTTTACAATGAGCAGTTCTTC
>.|TRBV6-6|.|TRBJ2-7
CASSPRQSILSNEQYF
TGTGCCAGCAGCCCGAGGCAATCAATTCTGTCAAACGAGCAGTACTTC
>.|TRBV2|.|TRBJ1-3
CASTPGDTIYF
TGTGCCAGCACACCCGGCGACACCATATATTTT